This TCR beta chain was captured in a study of type 1 and type 2 diabetes patients (dated by TCRdb to about 2016). Study-level background: The cohort comprised some ten type 1 diabetes patients, a few type 2 diabetes patients and six or seven nondiabetic controls recruited in China. Throughout the study, CD4 or CD8 MicroBeads on MACS columns were used to positively select CD4+ and CD8+ T cells from PBMCs. Type 2 diabetes patients were used as a disease comparison group for the type 1 diabetes patients. Similar V gene usage was observed when approximately 20-cycle and roughly 27-cycle amplification were compared, suggesting similar primer efficiencies and random PCR bias. Sequencing of the TCRbeta libraries was paired-end and was performed on Illumina HiSeq 2000 or MiSeq instruments. A total of 18,976,912 paired-end reads was generated across the whole study. In the study, high-throughput sequencing was used to profile TCRbeta repertoires so that type 1 diabetes, type 2 diabetes and nondiabetic individuals could be compared. Paper-wide results and their limitations: Type 2 diabetes patients had few highly-expanded CD4+ clones (median one), and those clones made up a median around 4% of reads. High diversity was shown by type 2 diabetes repertoires, and the diversity was significantly greater than that of type 1 diabetes repertoires in both CD4+ and CD8+ T cells. Study groups were not matched for age and gender, which possibly biased interpretation. Because only a limited number of T2D and control samples were sequenced, some T1D-only HECs might also be present in more T2D or control samples. V and J gene usage patterns of type 2 diabetes and control samples were highly correlated, averaging approximately 0.97 between samples.

Inclusive of the bounding cysteine and phenylalanine, the CDR3 is 16 residues long. The retained sequence is limited to the CDR3, 48 bases, with the frame set at the first base. CDR1 and CDR2 are read off the germline V gene as MNHEY and SVGAGI. Cut back by 0 bases and 9 bases, the V and J ends lie 15 bases apart. Instrument on record: Illumina MiSeq. Genomic DNA from sorted T cell subsets was used as template for TCRbeta CDR3 amplification. The TCRbeta CDR3 region was amplified by multiplex PCR with 30 forward and 13 reverse primers. PCR products were purified with AMPure XP beads, after which indices and adaptors were added in a second approximately 25-cycle PCR. Before sequencing, the libraries were purified from gel with the QIAquick Gel Extraction Kit. Per the source publication's procedure: FLASH was used to merge paired-end reads, and IgBLAST was used to align the merged reads to IMGT V, D and J germline references. After reads whose alignment identity to germline references fell below 70% were discarded, about 10 million reads remained study-wide. CDR3 boundaries, reading frame and productivity were assigned following IMGT definitions. Clones at or above 1% of reads were defined as highly-expanded clones, and diversity was measured by normalized Shannon entropy. Unpaired two-tailed t-tests were used to test for differences in Shannon entropy between groups. Through fastp at Q25 and MiXCR, TCRdb rebuilt clones from the public reads, retaining in-frame beta chains. All rows with the same CDR3 protein become a single entry with the most common DNA and genes. The V and J calls here are based on TCRdb, not the publication. The sample table contains fewer than 300,000 distinct CDR3 sequences; only one count was recorded for 47% of them. The ten largest clones capture around 13% of the sample.

In regard to this clonotype: Its binding antigen is unknown. Qualities for individual bases were not recorded, and no much larger clone is one base off.

Every diabetic patient fulfilled standard classification criteria for type 1 or type 2 diabetes, and glucose and C-peptide were evaluated using WHO-recommended methods. Exclusion applied to any donor with other autoimmune diseases or infections within the previous four weeks. An approximately 10-milliliter sample of peripheral blood was drawn from every participant. PBMCs were isolated with LymphoPrep density separation. This receptor was taken from a man aged 18 to 29 with type 2 diabetes. The V and J segments used are TRBV6-5 and TRBJ1-6; the D region possibly corresponds to TRBD1 (5 bases align). Material for sequencing was peripheral blood mononuclear cells (PBMCs). The DNA sequence reads TGTGCCAGCAGTTACTCGCCAGATCCAAGGGGTTCACCCCTCCACTTT. Its translation reads: CASSYSPDPRGSPLHF.